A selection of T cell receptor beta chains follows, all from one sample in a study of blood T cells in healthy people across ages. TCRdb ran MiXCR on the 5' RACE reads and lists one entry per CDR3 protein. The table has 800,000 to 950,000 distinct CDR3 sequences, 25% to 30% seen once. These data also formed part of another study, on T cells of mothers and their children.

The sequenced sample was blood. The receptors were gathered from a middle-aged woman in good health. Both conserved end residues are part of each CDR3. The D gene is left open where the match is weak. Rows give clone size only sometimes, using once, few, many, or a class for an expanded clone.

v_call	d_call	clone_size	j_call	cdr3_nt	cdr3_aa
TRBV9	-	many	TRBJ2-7	TGTGCCAGCAGCGTAGGATCGGGGCGGGAGCAGTACTTC	CASSVGSGREQYF
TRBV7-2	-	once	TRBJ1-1	TGTGCCAGCTCTCCTGCGGGGGCGCGAGTGGAGGACACTGAAGCTTTCTTT	CASSPAGARVEDTEAFF
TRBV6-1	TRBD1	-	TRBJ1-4	TGTGCCAGCAGTGAACCCGGGACAGGGAGGGGAGAAAAACTGTTTTTT	CASSEPGTGRGEKLFF
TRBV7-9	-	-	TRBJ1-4	TGTGCCAGCAGCTTAGGGCCAACTACGGAAAAACTGTTTTTT	CASSLGPTTEKLFF
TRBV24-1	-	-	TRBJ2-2	TGTGCCACCAGTCACCCGAACACCGGGGAGCTGTTTTTT	CATSHPNTGELFF
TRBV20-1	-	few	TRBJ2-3	TGCAGTGCGAGGACAGATGCCCAAGATACGCAGTATTTT	CSARTDAQDTQYF
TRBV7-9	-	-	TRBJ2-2	TGTGCCAGCAGCTCAAGGGCGAACACCGGGGAGCTGTTTTTT	CASSSRANTGELFF
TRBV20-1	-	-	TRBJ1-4	TGCAGTGAGGCCGTTGGGGTCTCCACTAATGAAAAACTGTTTTTT	CSEAVGVSTNEKLFF
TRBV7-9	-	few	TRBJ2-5	TGTGCCAGCAGCCGAACGGCAGGGAGCGAGACCCAGTACTTC	CASSRTAGSETQYF
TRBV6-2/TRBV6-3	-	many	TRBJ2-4	TGTGCCAGCAGTTACCGAGGAGATCAGTACTTC	CASSYRGDQYF
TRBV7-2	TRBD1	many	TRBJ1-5	TGTGCCAGCAGCTACTTGACAGGGGGGGATCAGCCCCAGCATTTT	CASSYLTGGDQPQHF
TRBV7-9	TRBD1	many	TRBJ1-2	TGTGCCCCAACGGGACAGGGTGAATATGGCTACACCTTC	CAPTGQGEYGYTF
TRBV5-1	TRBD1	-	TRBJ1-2	TGCGCCAGCAGCCGACAGGGGGCGGATATCTATGGCTACACCTTC	CASSRQGADIYGYTF
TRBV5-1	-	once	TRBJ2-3	TGCGCCAGCAGCTTGGGTCCTAGGGCCCATGCAGATACGCAGTATTTT	CASSLGPRAHADTQYF
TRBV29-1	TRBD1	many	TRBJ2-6	TGCAGCGCCCGACAGGGGAGCTCTGGGGCCAACGTCCTGACTTTC	CSARQGSSGANVLTF
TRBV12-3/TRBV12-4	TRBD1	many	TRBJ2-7	TGTGCCAGCAGCCCCCGACAGGGCACTCAGTACGAGCAGTACTTC	CASSPRQGTQYEQYF
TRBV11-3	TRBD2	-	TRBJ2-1	TGTGCCAGCAGCTTCATGGCGGGGGGGACCTACAATGAGCAGTTCTTC	CASSFMAGGTYNEQFF
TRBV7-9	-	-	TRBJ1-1	TGTGCCAGCAGCTCCGCCCGGGGTAACACTGAAGCTTTCTTT	CASSSARGNTEAFF
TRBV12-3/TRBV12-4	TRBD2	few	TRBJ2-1	TGTGTCAGCAGTTCGAACTCAGGACTAGCTGGCTATGAGCAGTTCTTC	CVSSSNSGLAGYEQFF
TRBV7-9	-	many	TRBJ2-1	TGTGCCAGCAGCCCGAAGAGGGTTTTTAATGAGCAGTTCTTC	CASSPKRVFNEQFF
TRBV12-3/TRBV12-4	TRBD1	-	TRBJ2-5	TGTGCCAGCAGCGTCCCGGGACAGGGGAGAGAGACCCAGTACTTC	CASSVPGQGRETQYF
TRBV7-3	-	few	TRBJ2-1	TGTGCCAGCAGCTTAGGGTACCGCTCCTACAATGAGCAGTTCTTC	CASSLGYRSYNEQFF
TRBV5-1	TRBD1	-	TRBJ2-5	TGCGCCAGCAGCCTTTCAGGGACAGGATCCGCGCAGTACTTC	CASSLSGTGSAQYF
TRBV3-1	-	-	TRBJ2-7	TGTGCCAGCAGTCCGGACAGTTCTTACTACGAGCAGTACTTC	CASSPDSSYYEQYF
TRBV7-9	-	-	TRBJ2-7	TGTGCCAGCAGCTTTTCCACAGGGTCCAATGAGCGGTACTTC	CASSFSTGSNERYF
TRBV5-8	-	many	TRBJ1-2	TGTGCCAGCAGCCCTGACCCACAGGGCTATGGCTACACCTTC	CASSPDPQGYGYTF
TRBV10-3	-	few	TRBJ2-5	TGTGCCATCAGGGGGTCAAACAAAAAAGAGACCCAGTACTTC	CAIRGSNKKETQYF
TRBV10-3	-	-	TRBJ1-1	TGTGCCATCGGGGGAGGGAGTAGAGCTTTCTTT	CAIGGGSRAFF
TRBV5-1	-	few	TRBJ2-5	TGCGCCAGCAGCTTGCGGGCTGGTAACCAGGAGACCCAGTACTTC	CASSLRAGNQETQYF